This T cell receptor (beta chain) was sequenced during a study of cytomegalovirus exposure and HLA in healthy donors. Primers included in the PCR were 60 Vbeta and 13 Jbeta primers. TCRdb's copy holds only in-frame clones and misses some; the assay was immunoSEQ multiplex PCR. In the table there are under 200,000 clones, about 80% of which are singletons. The V gene's germline CDR1 is SEHNR and CDR2 FQNEAQ (reference sequence). The CDR3 extends over 16 amino acids. V was pared by 3 bases and J by 1 base, with 15 bases between. In its sample, this clone was seen once. The chain uses TRBV7-9 and TRBJ1-1; maybe TRBD1 (6 bases). This TCR was recovered from a man aged 25 to 40 in good health and CMV-seronegative. The material sequenced was PBMCs. CDR3 DNA: TGTGCCAGCAGCTTGCCGTACAGGGAGGGGAACACTGAAGCTTTCTTT. It yields the protein CASSLPYREGNTEAFF.